These 29 T cell receptor beta chains came from one sample sequenced in a study of Graves' ophthalmopathy and Graves' hyperthyroidism. The authors amplified TCR beta CDR3 regions, and they did so from RNA transcripts for repertoire sequencing. First-round RT-PCR with HTBI primers preceded a second-round multiplex PCR. TCRdb used MiXCR to reprocess the multiplex PCR reads, holding one entry per CDR3 protein. Here the sample spans 620,000 or so distinct CDR3 sequences, approximately 21% being singletons. Material for sequencing was peripheral blood. These receptors were collected from a woman between 18 and 29 years old with stable Graves' hyperthyroidism. Some clones in this sample may be carry-over from other donors' samples.

This clonotype was recorded at least ten times. V and J are TRBV6-1 and TRBJ2-7, with D perhaps TRBD2 (6 bases). V lost 6 bases and J lost 3, with 24 bases in between. The CDR3 contains 17 residues. The germline V gene encodes CDR1 MNHNS and CDR2 SASEGT. The CDR3 sequence: CASRNLNLAGTRYEQYF. CDR3 coding DNA: TGTGCCAGCAGGAACCTGAACCTTGCCGGGACTCGCTACGAGCAGTACTTC.

This clonotype was observed at least ten times. The rearrangement uses TRBV12-3 or TRBV12-4 and TRBJ2-4, with D hard to call. V was trimmed by 6 bases and J by 0 bases, leaving 15 bases between them. This CDR3 has 16 residues. The CDR3 reads CASRLSRTVAKNIQYF. CDR3 in DNA: TGTGCCAGCAGGCTGTCTCGGACCGTAGCCAAAAACATTCAGTACTTC.

Only a few counts were recorded for this clonotype. Here the CDR3 reads CASSYRKMNTEAFF. CDR3 nucleotides: TGTGCCAGCAGTTATAGGAAAATGAACACTGAAGCTTTCTTT. This rearrangement joins TRBV6-5 to TRBJ1-1; no clear D gene. The CDR3 covers 14 residues. Germline V CDR1 and CDR2: MNHEY, SVGAGI. V lost 3 bases and J 0 bases, leaving 8 bases between the germline ends.

This clonotype came up many times. An end of the junction does not agree with germline; a read error may underlie this. V and J are TRBV11-1 and TRBJ2-6; possible D gene TRBD1, 6 bases. From germline, CDR1 is SGHAT and CDR2 FQDESV (reference sequence). The CDR3 consists of 16 residues. This chain's CDR3 is CASTLRTASGANVLTF. The DNA of the CDR3 is TGTGCCAGCACCTTACGGACAGCTTCTGGGGCCAACGTCCTGACTTTC.

The gene calls are TRBV5-1 and TRBJ2-5; D not certain. The V end lost 5 bases, the J end lost 3 bases, and 11 bases lay between the germline ends. The CDR3 is made up of 13 amino acids. CDR1 is SGHRS and CDR2 is YFSETQ in the germline V gene. The DNA for the CDR3 is TGCGCCAGCAGTTCGGGTCTCGAAGAGACCCAGTACTTC. Encoded protein: CASSSGLEETQYF.

This chain connects TRBV11-2 to TRBJ2-4; 8 bases are a match to TRBD2. The CDR3 loop spans 20 amino acids. V trimming: 1 base; J trimming: 0 bases; junction bases outside the gene matches: 14. Germline V gives CDR1 SGHAT, CDR2 FQNNGV. CDR3 sequence: CASSLGTIFRGGVAKNIQYF. The CDR3, as DNA: TGTGCCAGCAGCTTAGGGACGATCTTCCGGGGGGGGGTAGCCAAAAACATTCAGTACTTC.

This clonotype has more than one count but fewer than ten. The V call is TRBV12-3 or TRBV12-4, the J call TRBJ2-7, with TRBD2 matching over 11 bases. This CDR3 has 14 amino acids. The V segment lost 4 bases and the J segment 4 bases; nucleotides outside the gene matches: 3. The CDR3 nucleotides read TGTGCCAGCAGTTCGACTAGCGGGATATACGAGCAGTACTTC. This translates into CASSSTSGIYEQYF.

The chain employs TRBV28 and TRBJ2-7; TRBD1 is a possible D gene (6 bases). The CDR3 totals 14 residues. Trimming cost V 6 bases and J 6 bases, with 18 bases left between them. From germline, CDR1 is MDHEN and CDR2 SYDVKM. CDR3 loop: CASSLLVGASEQYF. The CDR3 DNA follows: TGTGCCAGCAGCCTGTTAGTGGGGGCGAGCGAGCAGTACTTC. Looking up the rest from reference TRBV28 and TRBJ2-7 gives the full variable domain: DVKVTQSSRYLVKRTGEKVFLECVQDMDHENMFWYRQDPGLGLRLIYFSYDVKMKEKGDIPEGYSVSREKKERFSLILESASTNQTSMYLCASSLLVGASEQYFGPGTRLTVT.

This clonotype was counted at least ten times. The rearrangement uses TRBV7-9 and TRBJ1-1; D gene unclear. Trimming left V 3 bases short and J 4 bases short, with 12 bases between. The CDR3 totals 14 residues. CDR1 is SEHNR and CDR2 is FQNEAQ in the germline V gene (reference sequence). CDR3 bases: TGTGCCAGCAGCTTTGCGGCCCGGGGCACTGAAGCTTTCTTT. As protein: CASSFAARGTEAFF.

This clonotype was detected ten times or more. This chain uses TRBV6-1 with TRBJ2-5, with D unclear. V lost 7 bases and J 1 base, leaving 19 bases between the germline ends. The germline CDR1 and CDR2 sequences are MNHNS and SASEGT. CDR3 length: 16 amino acids. CDR3 coding DNA: TGTGCCAGCATCAAAAACCCTGGTCCTTCCCAAGAGACCCAGTACTTC. Protein product: CASIKNPGPSQETQYF.

This clonotype was seen at least ten times. The genes are TRBV7-3 and TRBJ1-1; D possibly corresponds to TRBD1 (5 bases). The CDR3 extends over 16 amino acids. The V end lost 1 base, the J end lost 4 bases, and 16 bases lay between the germline ends. The germline gives CDR1 SGHTA, CDR2 FQGTGA. In nucleotides, the CDR3 is TGTGCCAGCAGCTTAAACCCCCCAGGGAGTGGCACTGAAGCTTTCTTT. Translated, it gives CASSLNPPGSGTEAFF.

This clonotype was picked up many times. The chain couples TRBV20-1 to TRBJ1-5; D is unresolved. The CDR3 has 11 residues. The germline V gene encodes CDR1 DFQATT and CDR2 SNEGSKA (reference sequence). The V end lost 4 bases, the J end lost 12 bases, and 13 bases lay between the germline ends. The CDR3 DNA follows: TGCAGTGCTAAGGGAGAGGGCGGCCAGCATTTT. Translating it yields CSAKGEGGQHF.

This clonotype was recorded at least ten times. This chain joins TRBV9 and TRBJ1-2; D not certain. The V end lost 4 bases, the J end lost 1 base, and 11 bases lay between the germline ends. The germline gives CDR1 SGDLS, CDR2 YYNGEE. The CDR3 spans 14 residues. CDR3 region: CASSPERVNYGYTF. DNA of the CDR3: TGTGCCAGCAGCCCAGAAAGAGTTAACTATGGCTACACCTTC.

The V gene is TRBV3-1, the J gene TRBJ2-7; 7 bases match TRBD2. This CDR3 is built from 13 residues. Germline CDR1 reads LGHDT; CDR2 reads YNNKEL (reference sequence). V lost 4 bases, J lost 4 bases, and 4 bases stayed unmatched. The DNA of the CDR3 is TGTGCCAGCAGCCGCGGGGGAGTGTACGAGCAGTACTTC. As protein: CASSRGGVYEQYF.

Remarks on this clonotype: A read error may produce the germline difference seen at one junction end. J is TRBJ2-4 and V is TRBV12-3 or TRBV12-4; D is unclear. The CDR3 has 16 residues. CDR3 protein: CASSPLERVGKNIKYF. CDR3 nucleotide sequence: TGTGCCAGCAGTCCTCTGGAACGGGTAGGCAAAAACATTAAGTACTTC.

This clonotype was detected ten times or more. The rearrangement joins TRBV2 to TRBJ1-5, with D perhaps TRBD1 (6 bases). Trimming removed 4 bases from V and 4 bases from J, with 14 bases in between. Germline lookup yields CDR1 SNHLY and CDR2 FYNNEI. This CDR3 region has 15 residues. CDR3 sequence reads: CASSGRTASNQPQHF. CDR3 coding DNA: TGTGCCAGCAGTGGAAGGACAGCCTCAAATCAGCCCCAGCATTTT.

Turning to this clonotype: This could be a read error, since a much larger clone is one nucleotide away. Here the CDR3 omits its conserved ending phenylalanine or tryptophan, so a read error is the likely source. The chain couples TRBV6-1 to TRBJ2-7; no clear D gene. This CDR3 comprises 12 residues. Trimming cost V 4 bases and J 4 bases, with 8 bases left between them. Germline lookup yields CDR1 MNHNS and CDR2 SASEGT. The CDR3 DNA reads as TGTGCCAGCAGTGTAAATGGATACGAGCAGTACCTC. Its translation is CASSVNGYEQYL.

V usage is TRBV7-2 and J usage is TRBJ1-6; D perhaps matches TRBD1 (5 bases). The CDR3 is 13 residues long. Germline CDR1 reads SGHTA; CDR2 reads FQGNSA. Trimming removed 5 bases at V and 8 bases at J, with 10 bases between. CDR3 residues: CASSLQVYSPLHF. The CDR3 DNA reads as TGTGCCAGCAGCCTACAGGTTTATTCACCCCTCCACTTT.

This clonotype was counted many times. In DNA, the CDR3 is TGTGCCAGCAGTTTAGGCACACACCAAGAGACCCAGTACTTC. Its protein product is CASSLGTHQETQYF. The chain couples TRBV12-3 or TRBV12-4 to TRBJ2-5; D unclear. The CDR3 contains 14 residues. Trimming pared 1 base from V and 0 bases from J, leaving 6 bases between.

This clonotype has at least ten counts. The V and J genes are TRBV2 and TRBJ2-5; 9 nucleotides match TRBD2. Germline CDR1 SNHLY, CDR2 FYNNEI. The CDR3 sequence is 16 residues long. Trimming took 6 bases from V and 5 from J; bases not matched to a gene: 13. The CDR3 loop reads CASRQGLAGQTETQYF. In DNA, the CDR3 is TGTGCCAGCAGGCAGGGGCTAGCGGGACAAACGGAGACCCAGTACTTC.

This clonotype was counted many times. The gene calls are TRBV11-2 and TRBJ1-1, with 10 bases matching TRBD1. V was pared by 5 bases and J by 9 bases, with 3 bases of the junction left unmatched. Per germline, CDR1 SGHAT and CDR2 FQNNGV. The CDR3 is made up of 12 amino acids. The DNA for the CDR3 is TGTGCCAGCAGCCCGGACAGGGGGAAAGCTTTCTTT. This gives the protein CASSPDRGKAFF.

This clonotype was detected many times. V usage is TRBV13 and J usage is TRBJ2-7; possible D gene TRBD2, 6 bases. The CDR3 is 14 amino acids. Trimming stripped 5 bases from V and 2 bases from J, with 13 bases between. Germline CDR1 and CDR2: PRHDT and FYEKMQ (reference sequence). The CDR3, as DNA: TGTGCCAGCAGCCTTCCGGGACTTCCCTACGAGCAGTACTTC. Its protein is CASSLPGLPYEQYF.

Worth noting for this clonotype: Being one base from a much bigger clone, this may be a read error. This chain uses TRBV5-1 with TRBJ2-5; 10 nucleotides align to TRBD2. There are 16 residues in the CDR3. Germline V lookup: CDR1 SGHRS, CDR2 YFSETQ. In DNA form, the CDR3 reads TGCGCCAGCAGCCAGCAAGCGGGAGGGCCTCAAGAGACCCGGTACTTC. Protein sequence: CASSQQAGGPQETRYF.

This clonotype showed up just a few times. The chain carries TRBV5-1 and TRBJ1-1; D gene ambiguous. Per the germline V gene, CDR1 is SGHRS and CDR2 is YFSETQ. V was trimmed by 3 bases and J by 1 base, leaving 10 bases between them. This CDR3 has 14 amino acids. CDR3 DNA: TGCGCCAGCAGCTGGACCGGTTCGAACACTGAAGCTTTCTTT. Translated: CASSWTGSNTEAFF.

Turning to this clonotype: This likely comes from a read error, as the CDR3 has no conserved phenylalanine or tryptophan at its end. V is TRBV12-3 or TRBV12-4 and J is TRBJ1-2, with D maybe TRBD1 (6 bases). V was trimmed by 5 bases and J by 4 bases, leaving 17 bases between them. The CDR3 runs to 15 residues. DNA for the CDR3: TGTGCCAGCAGTCCATACGGACAGTCCATCTATGGCTACACCGTC. It specifies CASSPYGQSIYGYTV.

This clonotype was counted ten times or more. This chain links TRBV14 with TRBJ2-7, with 9 bases that match TRBD1. J gave up 5 bases and V 0 bases, and 11 bases lay outside the gene matches. CDR3 length equals 17 residues. Germline CDR1 reads SGHDN; CDR2 reads FVKESK. CDR3 amino acids: CASSQEDRGWSGDEQYF. The CDR3 nucleotides are TGTGCCAGCAGCCAAGAGGACAGGGGATGGTCTGGCGACGAGCAGTACTTC.

This clonotype was observed at least ten times. The rearrangement links TRBV6-1 to TRBJ1-1; D possibly corresponds to TRBD1 (5 bases). With 2 bases removed from V and 4 bases from J, the gap between germline ends came to 8 bases. Germline loops: CDR1 MNHNS, CDR2 SASEGT. CDR3 length: 13 residues. The CDR3 here is CASSERGGTEAFF. The CDR3 DNA follows: TGTGCCAGCAGTGAACGGGGGGGCACTGAAGCTTTCTTT.

In nucleotides, the CDR3 is TGTGCCAGCTTGAGGACAGGGGGCCTGGAGTGGGGCTACACCTTC. The encoded protein is CASLRTGGLEWGYTF. This chain joins TRBV6-1 and TRBJ1-2, with 11 bases matching TRBD1. The CDR3 sequence is 15 residues long. The ends lost 8 bases at V and 8 bases at J; junction bases unmatched: 13. Germline lookup yields CDR1 MNHNS and CDR2 SASEGT.

This clonotype was detected ten times or more. At one end, the junction sequence differs from germline, possibly due to a read error. The chain couples TRBV5-1 to TRBJ1-1; 8 bases line up with TRBD1. The CDR3 spans 14 residues. CDR1 SGHRS and CDR2 YFSETQ come from the germline V gene. Written as DNA, the CDR3 is TGTGCCAGCAGCTCTGGACAGGGTGGGACTGAAGCTTTCTTT. The encoded protein is CASSSGQGGTEAFF.